The clone carrying this T cell receptor (beta chain) was counted at least ten times. This sample was included in a study of molecular identifiers for immune sequencing clone quantification. TCRdb passed the PCR reads through MiXCR, listing each CDR3 protein once. The sample holds a few hundred thousand distinct CDR3 sequences, around a fifth seen once. CDR3 size: 15 residues. V lost 5 bases and J 1 base, leaving 12 bases between the germline ends. The germline V gene encodes CDR1 SGHTA and CDR2 FQGNSA. The receptor comes from a human donor in good health. Some libraries in this study had Jurkat cell RNA spiked in. The sequencing input was naive CD8+ T cells from blood, with Jurkat cell RNA spiked in. Subset noted: FACS-sorted CD8+CD4-CCR7+CD45RA+ naive T cells. The chain couples TRBV7-2 to TRBJ1-5, with D hard to call. CDR3 nucleotide sequence: TGTGCCAGCAGCCGAAATCATGACAGCAATCAGCCCCAGCATTTT. It yields the protein CASSRNHDSNQPQHF.